This is a list of T cell receptor beta chains from one sample in a study of Graves' ophthalmopathy and Graves' hyperthyroidism. TCRdb processed the multiplex PCR reads anew with MiXCR; each CDR3 protein has one entry. The data show a few hundred thousand distinct CDR3 sequences, 17% seen once. Sequences were obtained from peripheral blood. Receptors originate from an adult woman with stable Graves' hyperthyroidism. Each CDR3 is given with its conserved first and last residue. Each record gives: V gene, CDR3 length, J gene, CDR3 protein.

TRBV2	13	TRBJ2-5	CASSREGQETQYF
TRBV12-3/TRBV12-4	15	TRBJ1-5	CASRAGTATNQPQHF
TRBV10-2	12	TRBJ2-7	CASSVGAYEQYF
TRBV28	13	TRBJ2-5	CASTPSGQETQYF
TRBV7-2	14	TRBJ2-7	CASSFEGERYEQYF
TRBV10-2	14	TRBJ2-7	CASSESIVPYEQYF
TRBV28	15	TRBJ1-2	CASSPLIQGNYGYTF
TRBV30	14	TRBJ1-1	CAWSVFTANTEAFF
TRBV12-3/TRBV12-4	18	TRBJ1-2	CASSLGIWAMKNNYGYTF
TRBV11-2	16	TRBJ2-7	CASSPLARRGGYEQYF
TRBV19	17	TRBJ2-2	CATGQIQGTSNTGELFF
TRBV6-1	18	TRBJ1-6	CASSEGFWSTGENSPLHF
TRBV5-1	17	TRBJ1-2	CASSLKDFRGPRGGYTF
TRBV30	14	TRBJ1-5	CAWRHRVGNQPQHF
TRBV12-3/TRBV12-4	13	TRBJ2-7	CASGLTGEHEQYF
TRBV7-3	16	TRBJ2-5	CASSRGTGGNQETQYF
TRBV6-2/TRBV6-3	18	TRBJ2-7	CASSYSTGSPGGSYEQYF
TRBV6-2/TRBV6-3	16	TRBJ2-7	CASSYSTGRGFYEQYF
TRBV30	13	TRBJ1-1	CAWSATGSTEAFF
TRBV12-3/TRBV12-4	15	TRBJ1-2	CASSHRRPSASGYTF
TRBV7-9	13	TRBJ2-5	CASGDRGRETQYF
TRBV18	12	TRBJ2-7	CASSPTGPEQYF
TRBV14	15	TRBJ2-5	CASSQDRQRLETQYF
TRBV28	14	TRBJ2-5	CASSPIGVQETQYF
TRBV28	14	TRBJ2-7	CASRGGDAFYEQYF
TRBV6-1	16	TRBJ2-5	CASRGDRGIGEETQYF
TRBV7-2	15	TRBJ1-6	CASSPWTAGLSPLHF
TRBV12-3/TRBV12-4	14	TRBJ2-7	CASSLALPHYEQYF
TRBV30	13	TRBJ1-1	CAWSKDLNTEAFF
TRBV10-3	17	TRBJ2-5	CAISRSGLAGGFETQYF
TRBV6-1	16	TRBJ2-7	CASSPQGPNYSYEQYF
TRBV12-3/TRBV12-4	14	TRBJ1-5	CASSPTDSNQPKHF
TRBV7-8	17	TRBJ1-3	CASSPHIQGSSGNTIYF
TRBV5-1	16	TRBJ2-4	CASSSRGQGAKNIKYF
TRBV19	16	TRBJ1-5	CASSWRTGKSNQPQHF
TRBV27	16	TRBJ2-7	CASMREWPRSIYEQYF
TRBV28	15	TRBJ2-2	CASVGQFANTGELFF
TRBV7-2	14	TRBJ1-1	CASSLDRVNTEAFF
TRBV29-1	12	TRBJ1-1	CSVGTPNTEAFF
TRBV6-2/TRBV6-3	18	TRBJ2-4	CASSYENAIVPAKNIKYF
TRBV12-3/TRBV12-4	14	TRBJ1-1	CASTPGTGTPEAFF
TRBV29-1	14	TRBJ2-7	CSVRGQGGPYEQYF
TRBV12-3/TRBV12-4	14	TRBJ2-5	CASSGLALQETQYF
TRBV2	13	TRBJ1-6	CASLLVENSPLHF
TRBV9	15	TRBJ2-7	CASSPSGSDAYEQYF
TRBV20-1	15	TRBJ1-1	CSARDGNRVNTEAFF
TRBV19	16	TRBJ2-6	CASRLRPNSGANVLTF
TRBV29-1	15	TRBJ2-4	CSVEDWDRGGNIKYF
TRBV19	15	TRBJ1-5	CASRDIRGGNQPQHF
TRBV11-2	16	TRBJ2-5	CASSLGAGGPLQTQYF
TRBV20-1	13	TRBJ2-5	CSAMLAGRETQYF
TRBV4-1	14	TRBJ2-7	CASSQGLGEVEQYF
TRBV30	17	TRBJ2-7	CAWSVSLPTTPAYEQYF
TRBV6-1	16	TRBJ1-6	CASSADRGDYNSPLHF
TRBV11-2	19	TRBJ2-5	CASSPVRIGAGGSQETQYF